The TCR beta chain described here comes from a study of patients and donors after allogeneic stem cell transplantation (TCRdb year 2020). This clonotype has at least ten counts. The clone's antigen remains unknown. No base quality information exists; no much larger clone differs at one position. CDR1 and CDR2, per the germline V gene, are SGHTA and FQGNSA. Reading from cysteine to phenylalanine, the CDR3 counts 15 amino acids. The sequence is cut down to CDR3 DNA, 45 bases in frame from base 1. V is cut by 1 base and J by 3 bases, and the space between the germline ends is 12 bases. Preparation of the library involved RT-PCR. This sample was sequenced with a NextSeq 550. In-frame beta chains were kept once TCRdb had trimmed the public reads at Q25 with fastp and called clones with MiXCR. Rows matching on CDR3 protein sequence are summarized as one entry with the most common DNA and genes. The sample table lists approximately 200,000 distinct CDR3 sequences, 11% to 15% of them with a count of one. The ten largest clones add up to around 10% of the sample.

Recombination joined TRBV7-2 with TRBJ1-2; the D gene is perhaps TRBD1, from 6 matching bases. The clonotype was recovered from a human donor who was either an allogeneic HSCT recipient or a stem cell or donor lymphocyte infusion donor (not recorded which). It is not recorded whose cells these are; they may come from a transplant donor. Specimen: blood, either unsorted or a sorted T cell fraction (not recorded which). At the DNA level, the sequence is TGTGCCAGCAGCTTAGTTGGGGGGCGCGACTATGGCTACACCTTC. This gives the protein CASSLVGGRDYGYTF.